These T cell receptor beta chains were read from a single sample in a study of response to subunit inactivated influenza vaccine. Via MiXCR, TCRdb re-called the RT-PCR reads, giving one row per CDR3 protein. The sample consists of more than 700,000 distinct CDR3 sequences, over 20% of them appearing once. Sample: PBMCs from blood, taken 5 days after vaccination. Source of these receptors: a middle-aged man who received an inactivated influenza vaccine. Each CDR3 is given with its conserved first and last residue.

j_call: TRBJ1-5
v_call: TRBV5-1
cdr3_aa: CASRLSGGGSNQPQHF

j_call: TRBJ2-3
v_call: TRBV25-1
cdr3_aa: CASRHFGASGLDTQYF

j_call: TRBJ2-1
v_call: TRBV7-9
cdr3_aa: CASSPQDKIIGNEQFF

j_call: TRBJ2-2
v_call: TRBV12-3/TRBV12-4
cdr3_aa: CASSLGGSGTPGELFF

j_call: TRBJ2-1
v_call: TRBV11-2
cdr3_aa: CASSLGLASVFEQFF

j_call: TRBJ2-1
v_call: TRBV9
cdr3_aa: CASSVRLAGIAEQFF

j_call: TRBJ2-1
v_call: TRBV7-3
cdr3_aa: CASSLRPRGEQFF

j_call: TRBJ1-3
v_call: TRBV12-3/TRBV12-4
cdr3_aa: CASSLFTGSSGNTIYF

j_call: TRBJ2-1
v_call: TRBV6-1
cdr3_aa: CASSVLDGGNEQFF

j_call: TRBJ1-1
v_call: TRBV7-6
cdr3_aa: CASSLEGSWNTEAFF

j_call: TRBJ1-4
v_call: TRBV7-8
cdr3_aa: CASSLRWGGEKLFF

j_call: TRBJ2-3
v_call: TRBV4-2
cdr3_aa: CASSQDRVLRGPTDTQYF

j_call: TRBJ1-6
v_call: TRBV28
cdr3_aa: CASSRYGGMTYNSPLHF

j_call: TRBJ1-2
v_call: TRBV20-1
cdr3_aa: CSARGLKETGGVNYGYTF

j_call: TRBJ1-1
v_call: TRBV5-1
cdr3_aa: CASSPWTEGTEAFF

j_call: TRBJ2-1
v_call: TRBV6-2/TRBV6-3
cdr3_aa: CASSNPPGEQFF

j_call: TRBJ2-3
v_call: TRBV20-1
cdr3_aa: CSARVTGGSDTQYF

j_call: TRBJ1-1
v_call: TRBV12-3/TRBV12-4
cdr3_aa: CASSLEPRGTEAFF

j_call: TRBJ2-5
v_call: TRBV20-1
cdr3_aa: CSGYSGRETQYF

j_call: TRBJ2-5
v_call: TRBV12-3/TRBV12-4
cdr3_aa: CASRTSGAGETQYF

j_call: TRBJ1-6
v_call: TRBV20-1
cdr3_aa: CSARAARNSPLHF

j_call: TRBJ1-2
v_call: TRBV5-1
cdr3_aa: CASSPETEGRVYGYTF

j_call: TRBJ1-5
v_call: TRBV20-1
cdr3_aa: CSARPGQYNQPQHF

j_call: TRBJ2-2
v_call: TRBV3-1
cdr3_aa: CASRPGLAANTGELFF

j_call: TRBJ1-2
v_call: TRBV4-3
cdr3_aa: CASSQDVGGTSGYTF

j_call: TRBJ2-3
v_call: TRBV5-1
cdr3_aa: CASSFGTSGRATDTQYF

j_call: TRBJ1-6
v_call: TRBV7-9
cdr3_aa: CASSPPGQDYNSPLHF

j_call: TRBJ2-3
v_call: TRBV7-2
cdr3_aa: CASRVILGDTQYF

j_call: TRBJ2-1
v_call: TRBV15
cdr3_aa: CATSSRVGASEQFF

j_call: TRBJ2-3
v_call: TRBV20-1
cdr3_aa: CSAPETAYTDTQYF

j_call: TRBJ2-5
v_call: TRBV20-1
cdr3_aa: CSAPTGPGETQYF